These 15 T cell receptor beta chains originate from one sample sequenced in a study of T cells after yellow fever vaccination. TCRdb used MiXCR to reprocess the 5' RACE reads, holding one entry per CDR3 protein. The table records some 320,000 distinct CDR3 sequences, about 10% of them present only once. Sequencing was performed on CD4+ T cells sorted from PBMCs, taken 45 days after the yellow fever booster vaccination. Every receptor here comes from a man aged 18 to 29 who received the YFV17D yellow fever vaccine.

This clonotype appeared a few times. The genes are TRBV7-3 and TRBJ2-1, with TRBD2 matching 10 bases. Germline V gene lookup returns CDR1 SGHTA and CDR2 FQGTGA. This CDR3 is 16 amino acids long. V lost 1 base and J lost 8; bases outside the gene matches: 8. CDR3 nucleotide sequence: TGTGCCAGCAGCTTAAGGGGGGGACTAGCGACGCATGAGCAGTTCTTC. Its protein product is CASSLRGGLATHEQFF.

This clonotype has at least ten counts. V gene TRBV14 combines with J gene TRBJ1-1; D is unclear. V lost 2 bases to trimming and J lost 1 base, with 2 bases between them. Looked up from germline, CDR1 is SGHDN and CDR2 is FVKESK. This CDR3 has 12 residues. CDR3 loop: CASSQQNTEAFF. In DNA form, the CDR3 reads TGTGCCAGCAGCCAACAGAACACTGAAGCTTTCTTT.

The rearrangement links TRBV20-1 to TRBJ2-1; D is unclear. Germline-derived CDR1 and CDR2 are DFQATT and SNEGSKA (reference sequence). The CDR3 loop spans 14 amino acids. The V gene lost 3 bases and the J gene lost 7 bases, with 16 bases spanning the gap. The CDR3 protein is CSARMAVLGNEQFF. The CDR3 DNA sequence: TGCAGTGCTAGGATGGCGGTCCTTGGGAATGAGCAGTTCTTC.

This clonotype was detected only a few times. The V and J genes are TRBV20-1 and TRBJ2-3; a possible D gene is TRBD2 (7 bases). The V and J ends lost 0 bases and 5 bases respectively, with 15 bases between them. This CDR3 comprises 15 residues. Looked up from germline, CDR1 is DFQATT and CDR2 is SNEGSKA (reference sequence). CDR3 nucleotide sequence: TGCAGTGCTAGAGATCCGCGGGGGCTCGGAGATACGCAGTATTTT. This encodes CSARDPRGLGDTQYF.

The rearrangement uses TRBV6-2 or TRBV6-3 and TRBJ2-3; D ambiguous. The CDR3 covers 11 residues. Per the germline V gene, CDR1 is MNHEY and CDR2 is SVGEGT. V lost 3 bases and J lost 8, with 6 bases in between. The CDR3 region has the DNA TGTGCCAGCAGTTATAGTCGTACGCAGTATTTT. Protein sequence: CASSYSRTQYF.

V gene TRBV6-5 combines with J gene TRBJ1-2, with D possibly TRBD1 on 6 matching bases. Germline V gene data show CDR1 as MNHEY and CDR2 as SVGAGI. Trimming removed 2 bases from V and 3 bases from J, with 13 bases in between. This CDR3 has 15 amino acids. CDR3 loop: CASSYSGQPHYGYTF. The CDR3 DNA reads as TGTGCCAGCAGTTACAGCGGACAGCCCCACTATGGCTACACCTTC.

The table lists this clonotype with a few counts. V usage is TRBV5-1 and J usage is TRBJ2-3; 9 nucleotides align to TRBD2. CDR1 SGHRS and CDR2 YFSETQ come from the germline V gene. The CDR3 spans 18 residues. V trimming: 2 bases; J trimming: 2 bases; junction bases outside the gene matches: 12. The CDR3, as DNA: TGCGCCAGCAGCTTAAACACATTTCTAGCGGGGTACACAGATACGCAGTATTTT. It codes for CASSLNTFLAGYTDTQYF.

The chain couples TRBV7-2 to TRBJ2-5, with D tentatively TRBD2 (6 bases). This CDR3 is built from 13 residues. Germline CDR1 is SGHTA and CDR2 is FQGNSA. The V gene lost 5 bases and the J gene lost 7 bases, with 14 bases spanning the gap. CDR3 residues: CASSLREPGTQYF. CDR3 sequence (DNA): TGTGCCAGCAGCCTCCGGGAGCCCGGGACCCAGTACTTC.

This clonotype was found a few times. This CDR3 is CASSLSRGGYTF. CDR3 nucleotides: TGTGCCAGCAGCTTAAGCAGGGGTGGCTACACCTTC. The chain is built from TRBV7-2 and TRBJ1-2; tentatively, D is TRBD1 (6 bases). Germline V CDR1 and CDR2: SGHTA, FQGNSA. The V and J ends lost 2 bases and 7 bases respectively, with 8 bases between them. This CDR3 is built from 12 residues.

This clonotype has more than one count but fewer than ten. The chain couples TRBV7-8 to TRBJ2-5, with 9 positions matching TRBD1. CDR1 is SGHVS and CDR2 is FQNEAQ in the germline V gene. The CDR3 has 16 amino acids. V gave up 5 bases and J gave up 2 bases; unmatched junction bases: 9. The CDR3 DNA reads as TGTGCCAGCAGCACCCTGGGACAGGGTATTCAAGAGACCCAGTACTTC. This gives the protein CASSTLGQGIQETQYF.

The chain links TRBV20-1 to TRBJ2-7, with TRBD2 as a possible D gene (5 bases). The CDR3 consists of 12 residues. Germline V gene data show CDR1 as DFQATT and CDR2 as SNEGSKA (reference sequence). Trimming pared 0 bases from V and 4 bases from J, leaving 7 bases between. The CDR3: CSARDREYEQYV. CDR3 in DNA: TGCAGTGCTAGAGATCGGGAATACGAGCAGTACGTC.

This clonotype showed up just a few times. The rearrangement joins TRBV4-1 to TRBJ1-2, with D perhaps TRBD1 (6 bases). Germline CDR1 MGHRA, CDR2 YSYEKL. The V gene lost 0 bases and the J gene lost 4 bases, with 15 bases spanning the gap. The CDR3 runs to 16 residues. The CDR3 sequence is CASSQELGRGFYGYTF. In DNA form, the CDR3 reads TGCGCCAGCAGCCAAGAGTTGGGCAGGGGATTCTATGGCTACACCTTC.

The chain uses TRBV11-2 and TRBJ2-3, with TRBD1 matching over 10 bases. Germline V gene sequence: CDR1 SGHAT, CDR2 FQNNGV. The CDR3 has 16 amino acids. The V gene end was trimmed by 6 bases and the J gene end by 4 bases; junction bases not matched to a gene: 10. The CDR3 spells CASRTLRDRGADTQYF. CDR3 DNA: TGTGCCAGCAGAACACTCCGGGACAGGGGAGCAGATACGCAGTATTTT.

J is TRBJ2-5 and V is TRBV7-2; TRBD2 agrees at 8 bases. Per the germline V gene, CDR1 is SGHTA and CDR2 is FQGNSA. The CDR3 extends over 16 amino acids. Germline trimming cut 2 bases from V and 1 base from J; bases unmatched to any gene: 6. The DNA for the CDR3 is TGTGCCAGCAGCTTATCGCAAAGCGGGAGCCAAGAGACCCAGTACTTC. Its protein product is CASSLSQSGSQETQYF. The whole variable domain, filled in from reference TRBV7-2 and TRBJ2-5, reads GAGVSQSPSNKVTEKGKDVELRCDPISGHTALYWYRQSLGQGLEFLIYFQGNSAPDKSGLPSDRFSAERTGGSVSTLTIQRTQQEDSAVYLCASSLSQSGSQETQYFGPGTRLLVL.

The chain links TRBV28 to TRBJ2-1; 11 positions agree with TRBD2. The junction had 9 bases not matched to a gene; V was cut back by 2 bases and J by 0 bases. This CDR3 comprises 19 residues. The germline CDR1 and CDR2 sequences are MDHEN and SYDVKM. CDR3 DNA: TGTGCCAGCAGTTTAGTCGGACTAGCGGGCCGGAGCTCCTACAATGAGCAGTTCTTC. Translated, it gives CASSLVGLAGRSSYNEQFF.